This T cell receptor beta chain was identified in a study of T-cell reconstitution after alpha-beta-depleted transplantation in children. CDR1 and CDR2 from the germline V gene are MNHEY and SVGAGI. V shed 0 bases and J shed 1 base, with 7 bases lying between them. CDR3 length: 15 amino acids. Study outcomes and limitations: At day 60, the high TCRbeta diversity found in some patients originated from recipient T cells and thymic progenitors that had survived. T-cell counts and diversity were attributed mostly to newly produced T cells one year after transplant. Alpha-beta T cells present about two months after transplant were reported to originate from several hundred expanded graft clones.

Preparation of the TCRbeta library involved a method that used unique molecular identifiers. Each CDR3 protein gets one entry after TCRdb re-called the PCR reads with MiXCR. The repertoire holds a few hundred thousand distinct CDR3 sequences, with 25% to 30% as singletons. Note on this clonotype: Antigen: not known.

The receptor was derived from a boy less than two years old with Wiskott-Aldrich syndrome, due to receive a stem cell transplant. The V call is TRBV6-5, the J call TRBJ1-3; D is ambiguous. This specimen consisted of PBMCs, obtained before TCRalphabeta/CD19-depleted stem cell transplant. The CDR3, as DNA: TGTGCCAGCAGTTACTCTCCCGGGTCTGGAAACACCATATATTTT. It encodes CASSYSPGSGNTIYF.